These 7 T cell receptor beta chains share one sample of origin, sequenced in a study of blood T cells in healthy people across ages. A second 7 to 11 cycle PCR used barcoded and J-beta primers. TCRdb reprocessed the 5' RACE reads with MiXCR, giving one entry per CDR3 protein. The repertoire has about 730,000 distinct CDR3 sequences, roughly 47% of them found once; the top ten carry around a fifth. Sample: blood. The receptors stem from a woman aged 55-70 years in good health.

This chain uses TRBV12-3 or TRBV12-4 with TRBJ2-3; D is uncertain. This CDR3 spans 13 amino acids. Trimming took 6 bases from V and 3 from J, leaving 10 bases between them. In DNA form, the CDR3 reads TGTGCCAGCAGCAGACGGAGAACAGATACGCAGTATTTT. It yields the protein CASSRRRTDTQYF.

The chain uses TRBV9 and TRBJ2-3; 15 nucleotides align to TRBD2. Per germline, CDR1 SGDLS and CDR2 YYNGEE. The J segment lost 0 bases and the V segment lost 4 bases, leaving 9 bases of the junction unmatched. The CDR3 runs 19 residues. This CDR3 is CASSSGLAGGPYSTDTQYF. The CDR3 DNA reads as TGTGCCAGCAGCTCGGGACTAGCGGGGGGCCCTTACAGCACAGATACGCAGTATTTT.

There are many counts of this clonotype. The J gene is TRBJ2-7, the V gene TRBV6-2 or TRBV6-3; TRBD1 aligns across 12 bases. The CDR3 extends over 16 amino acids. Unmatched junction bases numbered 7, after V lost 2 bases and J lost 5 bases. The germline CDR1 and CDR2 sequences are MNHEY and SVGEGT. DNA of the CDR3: TGTGCCAGCAGTTACCGGGCCGGGACAGGGGGCAACGAGCAGTACTTC. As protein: CASSYRAGTGGNEQYF.

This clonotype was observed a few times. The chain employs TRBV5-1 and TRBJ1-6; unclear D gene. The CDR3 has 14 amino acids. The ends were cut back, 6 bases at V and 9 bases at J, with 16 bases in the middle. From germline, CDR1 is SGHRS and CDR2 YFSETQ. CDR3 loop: CASTDGVARSPLHF. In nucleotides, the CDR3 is TGCGCCAGCACCGACGGGGTCGCCCGTTCACCCCTCCACTTT.

The CDR3 bases are TGTGCCAGCAAGGTACACCCGAACACTGAAGCTTTCTTT. Translated, it gives CASKVHPNTEAFF. The rearrangement uses TRBV6-4 and TRBJ1-1; D is undetermined. The CDR3 totals 13 residues. Germline CDR1 and CDR2: MRHNA and SNTAGT. V lost 7 bases, J lost 1 base, and 10 bases lay in between.

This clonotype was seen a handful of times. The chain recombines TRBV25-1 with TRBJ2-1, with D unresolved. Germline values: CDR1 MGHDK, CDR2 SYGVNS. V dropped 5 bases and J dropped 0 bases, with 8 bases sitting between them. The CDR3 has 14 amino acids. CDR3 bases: TGTGCCAGCAGTTGGCAGAGCTCCTACAATGAGCAGTTCTTC. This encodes CASSWQSSYNEQFF. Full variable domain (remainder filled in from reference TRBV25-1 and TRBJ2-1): EADIYQTPRYLVIGTGKKITLECSQTMGHDKMYWYQQDPGMELHLIHYSYGVNSTEKGDLSSESTVSRIRTEHFPLTLESARPSHTSQYLCASSWQSSYNEQFFGPGTRLTVL.

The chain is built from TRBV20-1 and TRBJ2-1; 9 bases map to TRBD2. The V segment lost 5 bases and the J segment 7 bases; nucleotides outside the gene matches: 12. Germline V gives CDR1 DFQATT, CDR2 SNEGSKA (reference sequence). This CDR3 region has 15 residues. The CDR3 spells CSADLAGVARNEQFF. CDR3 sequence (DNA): TGCAGTGCTGACTTAGCGGGGGTCGCAAGAAATGAGCAGTTCTTC.